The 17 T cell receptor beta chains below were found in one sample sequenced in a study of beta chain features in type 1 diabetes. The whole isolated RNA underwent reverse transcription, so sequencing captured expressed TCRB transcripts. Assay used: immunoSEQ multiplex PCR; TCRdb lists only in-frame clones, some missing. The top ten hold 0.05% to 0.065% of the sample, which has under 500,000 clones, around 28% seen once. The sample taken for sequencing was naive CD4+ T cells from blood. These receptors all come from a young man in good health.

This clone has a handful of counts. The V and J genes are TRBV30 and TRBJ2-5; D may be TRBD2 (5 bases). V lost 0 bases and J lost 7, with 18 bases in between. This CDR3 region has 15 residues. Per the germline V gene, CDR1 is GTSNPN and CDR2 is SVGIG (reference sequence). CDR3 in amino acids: CAWSVREPVGSTQYF. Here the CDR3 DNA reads TGTGCCTGGAGTGTACGGGAACCAGTGGGATCGACCCAGTACTTC.

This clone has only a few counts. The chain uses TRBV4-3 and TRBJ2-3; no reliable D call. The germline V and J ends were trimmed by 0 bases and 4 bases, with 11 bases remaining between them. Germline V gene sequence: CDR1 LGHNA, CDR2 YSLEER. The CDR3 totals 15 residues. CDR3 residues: CASSQDSLIADTQYF. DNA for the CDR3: TGCGCCAGCAGCCAAGACTCCCTAATCGCAGATACGCAGTATTTT.

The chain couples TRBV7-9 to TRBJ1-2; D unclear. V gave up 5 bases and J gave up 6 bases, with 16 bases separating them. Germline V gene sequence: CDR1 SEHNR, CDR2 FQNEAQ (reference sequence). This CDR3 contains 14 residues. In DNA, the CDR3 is TGTGCCAGCAGCCCACAGAGTTGGTCGGATGGCTACACCTTC. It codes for CASSPQSWSDGYTF.

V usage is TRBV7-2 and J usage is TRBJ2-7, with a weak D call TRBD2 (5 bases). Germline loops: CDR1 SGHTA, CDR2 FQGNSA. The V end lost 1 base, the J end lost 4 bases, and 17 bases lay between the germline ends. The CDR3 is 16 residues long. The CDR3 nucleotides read TGTGCCAGCAGCTTAGAAGGGCCGCCTAGCCCGTACGAGCAGTACTTC. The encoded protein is CASSLEGPPSPYEQYF.

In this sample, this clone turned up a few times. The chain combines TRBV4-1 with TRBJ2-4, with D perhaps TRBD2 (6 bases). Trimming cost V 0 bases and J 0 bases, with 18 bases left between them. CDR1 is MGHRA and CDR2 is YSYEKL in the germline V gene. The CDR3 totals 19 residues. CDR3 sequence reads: CASSQEIGTPAGAKNIQYF. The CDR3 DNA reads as TGCGCCAGCAGCCAAGAAATTGGGACTCCGGCGGGAGCCAAAAACATTCAGTACTTC.

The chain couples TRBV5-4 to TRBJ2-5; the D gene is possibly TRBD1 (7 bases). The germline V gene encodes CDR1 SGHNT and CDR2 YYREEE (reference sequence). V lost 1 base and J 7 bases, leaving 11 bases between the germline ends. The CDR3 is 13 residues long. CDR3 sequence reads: CASSLRQGGTQYF. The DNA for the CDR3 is TGTGCCAGCAGCTTGAGACAGGGAGGGACCCAGTACTTC. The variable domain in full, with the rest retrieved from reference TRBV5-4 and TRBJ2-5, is ETGVTQSPTHLIKTRGQQVTLRCSSQSGHNTVSWYQQALGQGPQFIFQYYREEENGRGNFPPRFSGLQFPNYSSELNVNALELDDSALYLCASSLRQGGTQYFGPGTRLLVL.

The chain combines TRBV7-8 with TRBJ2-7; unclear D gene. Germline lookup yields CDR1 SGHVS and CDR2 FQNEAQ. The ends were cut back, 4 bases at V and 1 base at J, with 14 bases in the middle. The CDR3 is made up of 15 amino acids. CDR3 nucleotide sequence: TGTGCCAGCAGCTCCGCCGGCGGTTATTCCTACGAGCAGTACTTC. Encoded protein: CASSSAGGYSYEQYF.

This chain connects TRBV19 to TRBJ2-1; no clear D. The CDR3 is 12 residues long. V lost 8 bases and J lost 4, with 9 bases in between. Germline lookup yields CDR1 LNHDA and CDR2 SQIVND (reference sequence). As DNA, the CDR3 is TGTGCCAGTGGATGGGTTTACAATGAGCAGTTCTTC. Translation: CASGWVYNEQFF.

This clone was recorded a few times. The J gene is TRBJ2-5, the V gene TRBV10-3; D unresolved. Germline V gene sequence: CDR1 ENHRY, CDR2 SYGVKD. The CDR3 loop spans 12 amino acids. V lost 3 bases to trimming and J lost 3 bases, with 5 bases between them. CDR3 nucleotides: TGTGCCATCAGTGACAGAAAAGAGACCCAGTACTTC. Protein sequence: CAISDRKETQYF.

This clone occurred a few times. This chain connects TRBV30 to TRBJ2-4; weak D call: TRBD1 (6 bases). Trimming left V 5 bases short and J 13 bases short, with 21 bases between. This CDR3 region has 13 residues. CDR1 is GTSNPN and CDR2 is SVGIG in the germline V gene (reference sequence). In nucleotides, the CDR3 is TGTGCCTGGGCGAGCCTCGGGACACCCCGACAGTACTTC. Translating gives CAWASLGTPRQYF.

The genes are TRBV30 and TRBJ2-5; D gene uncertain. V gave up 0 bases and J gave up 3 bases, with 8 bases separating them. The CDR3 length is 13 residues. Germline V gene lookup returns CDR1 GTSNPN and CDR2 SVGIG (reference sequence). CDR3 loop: CAWSVSPEETQYF. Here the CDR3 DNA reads TGTGCCTGGAGTGTATCGCCGGAAGAGACCCAGTACTTC.

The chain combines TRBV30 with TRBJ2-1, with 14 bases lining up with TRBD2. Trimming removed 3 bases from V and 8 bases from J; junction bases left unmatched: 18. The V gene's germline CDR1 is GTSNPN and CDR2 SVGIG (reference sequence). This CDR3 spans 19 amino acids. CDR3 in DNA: TGTGCCTGGAGCACAAAACCCGGGACTAGCGGGAGAATTTACCATGAGCAGTTCTTC. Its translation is CAWSTKPGTSGRIYHEQFF. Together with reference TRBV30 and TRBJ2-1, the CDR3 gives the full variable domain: SQTIHQWPATLVQPVGSPLSLECTVEGTSNPNLYWYRQAAGRGLQLLFYSVGIGQISSEVPQNLSASRPQDRQFILSSKKLLLSDSGFYLCAWSTKPGTSGRIYHEQFFGPGTRLTVL.

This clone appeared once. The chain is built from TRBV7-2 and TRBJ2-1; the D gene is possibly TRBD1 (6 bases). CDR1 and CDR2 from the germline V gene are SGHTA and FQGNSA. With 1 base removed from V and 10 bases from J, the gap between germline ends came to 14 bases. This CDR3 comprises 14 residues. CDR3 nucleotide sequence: TGTGCCAGCAGCTTAGTGACAGGTTCGCGAGAGCAGTTCTTC. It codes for CASSLVTGSREQFF.

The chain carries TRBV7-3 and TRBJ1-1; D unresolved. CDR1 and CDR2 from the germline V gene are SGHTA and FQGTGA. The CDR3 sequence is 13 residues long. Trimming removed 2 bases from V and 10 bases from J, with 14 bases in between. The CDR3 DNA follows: TGTGCCAGCAGCTTAGAATTTAACGCAGGAGCTTTCTTT. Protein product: CASSLEFNAGAFF.

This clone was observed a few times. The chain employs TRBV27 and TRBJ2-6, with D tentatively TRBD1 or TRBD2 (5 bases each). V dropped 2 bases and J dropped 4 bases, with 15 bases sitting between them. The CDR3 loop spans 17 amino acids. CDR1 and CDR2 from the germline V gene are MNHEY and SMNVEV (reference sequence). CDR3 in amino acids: CASSLTYGAPGANVLTF. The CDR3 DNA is TGTGCCAGCAGTTTAACTTACGGGGCGCCAGGGGCCAACGTCCTGACTTTC. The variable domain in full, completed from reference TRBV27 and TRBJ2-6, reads EAQVTQNPRYLITVTGKKLTVTCSQNMNHEYMSWYRQDPGLGLRQIYYSMNVEVTDKGDVPEGYKVSRKEKRNFPLILESPSPNQTSLYFCASSLTYGAPGANVLTFGAGSRLTVL.

This chain's CDR3 is CSVSGTLAKNIQYF. CDR3 nucleotides: TGCAGCGTTAGCGGGACGCTGGCCAAAAACATTCAGTACTTC. The rearrangement uses TRBV29-1 and TRBJ2-4; 7 nucleotides agree with TRBD2. The ends lost 5 bases at V and 1 base at J; junction bases unmatched: 5. The CDR3 is made up of 14 amino acids. Germline V CDR1 and CDR2: SQVTM, ANQGSEA.

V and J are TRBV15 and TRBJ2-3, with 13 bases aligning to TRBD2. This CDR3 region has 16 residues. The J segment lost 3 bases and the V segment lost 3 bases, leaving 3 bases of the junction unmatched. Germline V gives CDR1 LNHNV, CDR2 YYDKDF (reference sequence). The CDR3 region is CATSRGLAGITDTQYF. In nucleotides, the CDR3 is TGTGCCACCAGCAGGGGACTAGCGGGAATTACAGATACGCAGTATTTT.